Below, 8 T cell receptor beta chains from the same sample are listed, as sequenced in a study of OX40 agonist ivuxolimab in advanced cancers. The repertoire was sequenced with immunoSEQ multiplex PCR; TCRdb's copy has only in-frame clones and lacks some. Of approximately 40,000 clones in the sample, 85% to 90% were seen once. The sequences come from CD4+ or CD8+ T cells sorted from blood, collected in a trial of the OX40 agonist ivuxolimab. These TCRs come from an adult with an advanced solid tumor such as melanoma, head and neck, liver or kidney cancer.

In nucleotides, the CDR3 is TGTGCCAGCAGTTACTCGAGCGGGAGCTCCTACGAGCAGTACTTC. Translated, it gives CASSYSSGSSYEQYF. This chain uses TRBV6-6 with TRBJ2-7; 8 bases are shared with TRBD2. Per the germline V gene, CDR1 is MNHNY and CDR2 is SVGAGI (reference sequence). The CDR3 has 15 residues. V lost 0 bases and J lost 0; bases outside the gene matches: 1.

The V and J genes are TRBV6-1 and TRBJ2-7; either TRBD1 or TRBD2 may supply D (6 bases each). V was shortened by 8 bases and J by 3 bases, with 14 bases between the two germline ends. CDR1 and CDR2 from the germline V gene are MNHNS and SASEGT. The CDR3 is made up of 13 amino acids. CDR3 amino acids: CASWGAVDYEQYF. The CDR3, as DNA: TGTGCCAGCTGGGGGGCAGTAGACTACGAGCAGTACTTC.

The CDR3 DNA reads TGTGCCAGCAGTTCTGACAGGGTCTCTGGAAACACCATATATTTT. It encodes CASSSDRVSGNTIYF. The chain couples TRBV7-9 to TRBJ1-3; 7 bases are a match to TRBD1. Unmatched junction bases numbered 5, after V lost 6 bases and J lost 0 bases. Germline CDR1 reads SEHNR; CDR2 reads FQNEAQ (reference sequence). This CDR3 has 15 residues. The full variable domain, completed using reference TRBV7-9 and TRBJ1-3, is DTGVSQNPRHKITKRGQNVTFRCDPISEHNRLYWYRQTLGQGPEFLTYFQNEAQLEKSRLLSDRFSAERPKGSFSTLEIQRTEQGDSAMYLCASSSDRVSGNTIYFGEGSWLTVV.

The V and J genes are TRBV18 and TRBJ1-1, with a tentative D call TRBD1 (6 bases). The CDR3 sequence is 15 residues long. Germline V gene data show CDR1 as KGHSH and CDR2 as LQKENI. With 3 bases removed from V and 4 bases from J, the gap between germline ends came to 15 bases. In DNA, the CDR3 is TGTGCCAGCTCACCCGGGGCGAGGGGGAGCACTGAAGCTTTCTTT. Protein: CASSPGARGSTEAFF.

This rearrangement joins TRBV19 to TRBJ2-7, with D maybe TRBD1 (5 bases). CDR1 is LNHDA, CDR2 SQIVND, per germline (reference sequence). This CDR3 has 13 amino acids. Trimming removed 5 bases from V and 3 bases from J, with 11 bases in between. The CDR3 DNA sequence: TGTGCCAGTAGTTGGTCAGGGAACTACGAGCAGTACTTC. Protein: CASSWSGNYEQYF.

The gene calls are TRBV19 and TRBJ1-2; D may be TRBD1 (6 bases). The V and J ends lost 5 bases and 2 bases respectively, with 12 bases between them. The CDR3 has 14 residues. Germline V gene sequence: CDR1 LNHDA, CDR2 SQIVND (reference sequence). The CDR3 loop is CASSFGGPNYGYTF. The CDR3 bases are TGTGCCAGTAGTTTCGGGGGGCCCAACTATGGCTACACCTTC.

This clone was seen a few times. The V call is TRBV10-3, the J call TRBJ1-2; 9 bases agree with TRBD1. The CDR3 has 15 residues. Germline V gene lookup returns CDR1 ENHRY and CDR2 SYGVKD. Trimming took 1 base from V and 8 from J; bases not matched to a gene: 8. This CDR3 reads CAISEFPGQGEGYTF. As DNA, the CDR3 is TGTGCCATCAGTGAGTTCCCGGGACAGGGTGAAGGCTACACCTTC.

The chain employs TRBV11-1 and TRBJ2-7; no firm D call. Germline V gene data show CDR1 as SGHAT and CDR2 as FQDESV (reference sequence). Trimming cost V 3 bases and J 2 bases, with 11 bases left between them. The CDR3 spans 14 residues. CDR3 sequence reads: CASSFSGGPYEQYF. CDR3 nucleotides: TGTGCCAGCAGCTTTAGTGGTGGGCCCTACGAGCAGTACTTC.